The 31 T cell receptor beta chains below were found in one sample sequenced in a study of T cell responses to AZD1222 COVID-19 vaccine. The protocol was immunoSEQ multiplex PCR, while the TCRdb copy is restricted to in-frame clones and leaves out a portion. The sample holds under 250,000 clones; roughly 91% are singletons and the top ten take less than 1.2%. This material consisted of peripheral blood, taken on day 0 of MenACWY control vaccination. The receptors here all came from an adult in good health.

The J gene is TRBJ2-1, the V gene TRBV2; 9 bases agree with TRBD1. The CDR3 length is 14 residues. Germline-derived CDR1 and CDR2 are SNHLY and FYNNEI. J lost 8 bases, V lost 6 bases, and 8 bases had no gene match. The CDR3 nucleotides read TGTGCCAGCAGCGCTGGACAGGGGAGGGATGAGCAGTTCTTC. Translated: CASSAGQGRDEQFF.

The CDR3 region is CASRRTSGVPDTQYF. The CDR3 DNA reads TGTGCCAGCCGGAGGACTAGCGGGGTCCCAGATACGCAGTATTTT. This sequence joins TRBV3-1 (or the pseudogene TRBV3-2) and TRBJ2-3; 12 bases map to TRBD2. This CDR3 is 15 amino acids long. V lost 8 bases, J lost 4 bases, and 7 bases stayed unmatched. CDR1 is LGHDT and CDR2 is YNNKEL in the germline V gene (reference sequence).

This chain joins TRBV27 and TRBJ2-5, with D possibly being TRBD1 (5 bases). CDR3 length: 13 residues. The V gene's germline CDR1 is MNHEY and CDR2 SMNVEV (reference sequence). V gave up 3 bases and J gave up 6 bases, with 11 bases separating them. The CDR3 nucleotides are TGTGCCAGCAGTTTTAGGGTGGGGCAGACCCAGTACTTC. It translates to CASSFRVGQTQYF.

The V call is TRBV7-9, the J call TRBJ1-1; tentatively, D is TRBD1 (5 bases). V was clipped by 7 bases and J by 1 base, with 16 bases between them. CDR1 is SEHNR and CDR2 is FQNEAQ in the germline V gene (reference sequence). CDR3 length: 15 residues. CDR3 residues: CASTPTRGTNTEAFF. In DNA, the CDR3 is TGTGCCAGCACCCCCACTAGGGGAACGAACACTGAAGCTTTCTTT. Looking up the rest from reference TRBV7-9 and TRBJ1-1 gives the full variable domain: DTGVSQNPRHKITKRGQNVTFRCDPISEHNRLYWYRQTLGQGPEFLTYFQNEAQLEKSRLLSDRFSAERPKGSFSTLEIQRTEQGDSAMYLCASTPTRGTNTEAFFGQGTRLTVV.

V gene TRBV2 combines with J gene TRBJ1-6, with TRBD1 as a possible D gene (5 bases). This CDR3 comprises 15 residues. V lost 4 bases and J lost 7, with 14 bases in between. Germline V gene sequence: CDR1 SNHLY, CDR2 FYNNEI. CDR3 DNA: TGTGCCAGCAGTGTCTCGGGACCCCAGAATTCACCCCTCCACTTT. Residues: CASSVSGPQNSPLHF.

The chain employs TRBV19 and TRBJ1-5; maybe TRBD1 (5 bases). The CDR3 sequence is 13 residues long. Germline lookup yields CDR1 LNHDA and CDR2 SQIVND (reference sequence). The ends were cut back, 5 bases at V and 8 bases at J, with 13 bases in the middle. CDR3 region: CASSSGWGKPQHF. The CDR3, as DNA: TGTGCCAGTAGTTCAGGGTGGGGGAAGCCCCAGCATTTT. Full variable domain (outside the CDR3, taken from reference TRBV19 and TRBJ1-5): DGGITQSPKYLFRKEGQNVTLSCEQNLNHDAMYWYRQDPGQGLRLIYYSQIVNDFQKGDIAEGYSVSREKKESFPLTVTSAQKNPTAFYLCASSSGWGKPQHFGDGTRLSIL.

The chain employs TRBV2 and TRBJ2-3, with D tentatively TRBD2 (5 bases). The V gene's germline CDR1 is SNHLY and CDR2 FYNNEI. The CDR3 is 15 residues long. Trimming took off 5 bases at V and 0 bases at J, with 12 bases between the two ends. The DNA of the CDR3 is TGTGCCAGCAGTCTACAGCGGAAAAGCACAGATACGCAGTATTTT. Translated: CASSLQRKSTDTQYF. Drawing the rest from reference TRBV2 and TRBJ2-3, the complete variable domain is EPEVTQTPSHQVTQMGQEVILRCVPISNHLYFYWYRQILGQKVEFLVSFYNNEISEKSEIFDDQFSVERPDGSNFTLKIRSTKLEDSAMYFCASSLQRKSTDTQYFGPGTRLTVL.

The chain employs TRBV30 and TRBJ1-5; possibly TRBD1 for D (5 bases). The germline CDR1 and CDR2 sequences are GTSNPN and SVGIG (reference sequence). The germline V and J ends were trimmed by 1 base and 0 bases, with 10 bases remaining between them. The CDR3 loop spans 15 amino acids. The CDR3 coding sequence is TGTGCCTGGAGTGAAACAGGATATAGCAATCAGCCCCAGCATTTT. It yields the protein CAWSETGYSNQPQHF.

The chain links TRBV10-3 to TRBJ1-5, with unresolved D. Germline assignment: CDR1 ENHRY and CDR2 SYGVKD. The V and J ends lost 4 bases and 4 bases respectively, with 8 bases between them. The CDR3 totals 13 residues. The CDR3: CAISVGTNQPQHF. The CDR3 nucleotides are TGTGCCATCAGTGTAGGAACAAATCAGCCCCAGCATTTT.

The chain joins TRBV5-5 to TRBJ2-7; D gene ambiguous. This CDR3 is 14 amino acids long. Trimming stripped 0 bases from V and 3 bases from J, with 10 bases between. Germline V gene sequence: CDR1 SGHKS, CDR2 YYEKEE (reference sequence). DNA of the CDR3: TGTGCCAGCAGCTTGGCCAATGGGGACTACGAGCAGTACTTC. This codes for CASSLANGDYEQYF.

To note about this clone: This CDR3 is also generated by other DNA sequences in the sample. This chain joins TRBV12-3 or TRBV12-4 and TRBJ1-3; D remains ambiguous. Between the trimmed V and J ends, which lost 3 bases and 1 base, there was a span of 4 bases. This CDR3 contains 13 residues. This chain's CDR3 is CASSFYSGNTIYF. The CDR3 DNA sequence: TGTGCCAGCAGTTTTTATTCTGGAAACACCATATATTTT.

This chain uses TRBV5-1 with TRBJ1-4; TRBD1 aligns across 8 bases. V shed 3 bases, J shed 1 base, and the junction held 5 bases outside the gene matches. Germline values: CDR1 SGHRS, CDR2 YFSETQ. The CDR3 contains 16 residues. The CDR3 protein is CASSSTGVGTNEKLFF. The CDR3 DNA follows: TGCGCCAGCAGCTCGACAGGGGTGGGAACTAATGAAAAACTGTTTTTT.

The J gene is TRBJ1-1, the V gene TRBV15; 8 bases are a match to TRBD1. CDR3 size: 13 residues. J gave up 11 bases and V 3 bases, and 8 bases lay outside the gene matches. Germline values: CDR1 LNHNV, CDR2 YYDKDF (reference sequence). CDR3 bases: TGTGCCACCAGCAGCCTACAGGGGGAGGACGCTTTCTTT. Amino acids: CATSSLQGEDAFF.

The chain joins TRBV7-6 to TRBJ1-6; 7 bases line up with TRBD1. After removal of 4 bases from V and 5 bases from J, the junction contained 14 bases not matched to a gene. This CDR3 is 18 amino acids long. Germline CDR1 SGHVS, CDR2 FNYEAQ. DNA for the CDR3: TGTGCCAGCAGCTCCCGAGTAGCTACAGGGGCGAATAATTCACCCCTCCACTTT. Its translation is CASSSRVATGANNSPLHF.

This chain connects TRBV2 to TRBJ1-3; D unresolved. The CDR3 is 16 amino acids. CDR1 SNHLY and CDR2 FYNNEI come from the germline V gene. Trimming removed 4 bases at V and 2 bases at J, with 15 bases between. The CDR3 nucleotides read TGTGCCAGCAGTGCCCCGGGGAGGCCTGCTGGAAACACCATATATTTT. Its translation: CASSAPGRPAGNTIYF.

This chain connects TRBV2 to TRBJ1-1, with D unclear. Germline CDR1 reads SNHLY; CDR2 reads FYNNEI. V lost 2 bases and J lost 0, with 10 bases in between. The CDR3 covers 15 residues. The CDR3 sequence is CASSEWEPMNTEAFF. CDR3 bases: TGTGCCAGCAGTGAATGGGAGCCTATGAACACTGAAGCTTTCTTT.

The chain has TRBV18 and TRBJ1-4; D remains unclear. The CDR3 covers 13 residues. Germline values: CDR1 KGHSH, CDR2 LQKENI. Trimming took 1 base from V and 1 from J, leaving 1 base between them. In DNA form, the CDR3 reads TGTGCCAGCTCACCACAAACTAATGAAAAACTGTTTTTT. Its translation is CASSPQTNEKLFF.

DNA for the CDR3: TGTGCCAGTAGAAAACGGGACAGGGAGGTCACTGAAGCTTTCTTT. It is translated as CASRKRDREVTEAFF. The chain is built from TRBV19 and TRBJ1-1, with 9 nucleotides matching TRBD1. Germline loops: CDR1 LNHDA, CDR2 SQIVND (reference sequence). V was clipped by 6 bases and J by 4 bases; unmatched bases: 9. The CDR3 has 15 amino acids.

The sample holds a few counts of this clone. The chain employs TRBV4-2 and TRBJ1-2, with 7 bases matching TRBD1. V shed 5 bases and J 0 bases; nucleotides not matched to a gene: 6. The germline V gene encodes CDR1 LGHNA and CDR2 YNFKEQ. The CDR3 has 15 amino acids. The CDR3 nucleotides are TGTGCCAGCAGCACCCGGGACAGAGCTAACTATGGCTACACCTTC. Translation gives CASSTRDRANYGYTF.

Here the CDR3 reads CSESPNFGGDTQYF. The CDR3 DNA sequence: TGCAGCGAGTCTCCAAATTTTGGTGGAGATACGCAGTATTTT. The chain links TRBV29-1 to TRBJ2-3; D gene uncertain. Per germline, CDR1 SQVTM and CDR2 ANQGSEA. V lost 7 bases to trimming and J lost 5 bases, with 19 bases between them. The CDR3 is made up of 14 amino acids.

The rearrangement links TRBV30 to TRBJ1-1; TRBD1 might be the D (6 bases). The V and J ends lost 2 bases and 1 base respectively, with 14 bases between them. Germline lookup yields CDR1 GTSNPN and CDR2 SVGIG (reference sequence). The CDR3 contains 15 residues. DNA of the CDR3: TGTGCCTGGAGTCTTCGGGGGACAAGGAACACTGAAGCTTTCTTT. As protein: CAWSLRGTRNTEAFF.

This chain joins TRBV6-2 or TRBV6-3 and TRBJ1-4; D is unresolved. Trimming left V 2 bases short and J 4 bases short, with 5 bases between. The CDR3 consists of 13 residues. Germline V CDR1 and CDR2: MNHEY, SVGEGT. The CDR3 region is CASSYRVNEKLFF. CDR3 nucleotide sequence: TGTGCCAGCAGTTACAGAGTTAATGAAAAACTGTTTTTT.

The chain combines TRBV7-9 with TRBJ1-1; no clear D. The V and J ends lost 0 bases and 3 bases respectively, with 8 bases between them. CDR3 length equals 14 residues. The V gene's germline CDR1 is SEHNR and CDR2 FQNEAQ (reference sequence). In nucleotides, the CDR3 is TGTGCCAGCAGCTTAGCCGGTGGGCACACTGAAGCTTTCTTT. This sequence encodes CASSLAGGHTEAFF.

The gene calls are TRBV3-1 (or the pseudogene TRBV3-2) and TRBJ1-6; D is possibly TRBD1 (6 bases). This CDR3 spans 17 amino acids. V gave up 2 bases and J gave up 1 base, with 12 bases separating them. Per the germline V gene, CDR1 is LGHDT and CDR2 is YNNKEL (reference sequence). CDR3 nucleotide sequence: TGTGCCAGCAGCCAATTGGGCAGGGGATCCTATAATTCACCCCTCCACTTT. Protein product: CASSQLGRGSYNSPLHF.

The CDR3 sequence: CASTQGRSGGYTF. CDR3 DNA: TGTGCCAGCACGCAAGGGAGATCTGGCGGCTACACCTTC. The genes are TRBV2 and TRBJ1-2, with D unclear. V shed 7 bases and J shed 8 bases, with 17 bases lying between them. The CDR3 has 13 amino acids. CDR1 is SNHLY, CDR2 FYNNEI, per germline.

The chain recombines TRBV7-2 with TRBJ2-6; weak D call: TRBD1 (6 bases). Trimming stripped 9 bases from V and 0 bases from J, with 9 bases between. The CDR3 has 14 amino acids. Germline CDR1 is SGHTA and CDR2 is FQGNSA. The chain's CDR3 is CARDSASGANVLTF. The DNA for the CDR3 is TGTGCCAGGGACAGCGCCTCTGGGGCCAACGTCCTGACTTTC.

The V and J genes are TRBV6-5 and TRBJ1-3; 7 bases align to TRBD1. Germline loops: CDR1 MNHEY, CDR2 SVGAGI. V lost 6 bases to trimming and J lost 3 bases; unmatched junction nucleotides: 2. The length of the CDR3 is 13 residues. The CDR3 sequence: CASSDRVGNTIYF. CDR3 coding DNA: TGTGCCAGCAGCGACAGGGTTGGAAACACCATATATTTT.

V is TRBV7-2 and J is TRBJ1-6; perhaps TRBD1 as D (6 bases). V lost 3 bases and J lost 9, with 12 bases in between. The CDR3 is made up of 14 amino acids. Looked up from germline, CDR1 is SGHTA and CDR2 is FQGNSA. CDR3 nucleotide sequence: TGTGCCAGCAGCTTCGGGACAACGCCTTCACCCCTCCACTTT. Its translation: CASSFGTTPSPLHF. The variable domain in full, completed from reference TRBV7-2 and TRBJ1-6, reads GAGVSQSPSNKVTEKGKDVELRCDPISGHTALYWYRQSLGQGLEFLIYFQGNSAPDKSGLPSDRFSAERTGGSVSTLTIQRTQQEDSAVYLCASSFGTTPSPLHFGNGTRLTVT.

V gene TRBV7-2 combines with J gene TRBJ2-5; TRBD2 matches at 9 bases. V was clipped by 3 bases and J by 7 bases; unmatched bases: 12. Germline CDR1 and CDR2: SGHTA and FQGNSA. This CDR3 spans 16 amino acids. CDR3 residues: CASSFRGGARLVTQYF. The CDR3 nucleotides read TGTGCCAGCAGCTTTCGCGGGGGGGCTAGGTTGGTGACCCAGTACTTC.

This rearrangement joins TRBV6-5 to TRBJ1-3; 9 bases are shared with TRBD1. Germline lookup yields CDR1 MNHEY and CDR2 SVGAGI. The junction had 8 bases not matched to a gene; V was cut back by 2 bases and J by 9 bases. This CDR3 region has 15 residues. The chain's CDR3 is CASSYQGQGRTTIYF. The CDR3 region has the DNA TGTGCCAGCAGTTACCAGGGACAGGGTCGCACCACCATATATTTT.

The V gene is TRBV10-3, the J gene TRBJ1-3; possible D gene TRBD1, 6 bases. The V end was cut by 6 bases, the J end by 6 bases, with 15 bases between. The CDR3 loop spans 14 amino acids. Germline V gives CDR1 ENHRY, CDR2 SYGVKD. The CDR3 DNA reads TGTGCCATCAGCGGGGGGGCACGAGTAAACACCATATATTTT. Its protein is CAISGGARVNTIYF.